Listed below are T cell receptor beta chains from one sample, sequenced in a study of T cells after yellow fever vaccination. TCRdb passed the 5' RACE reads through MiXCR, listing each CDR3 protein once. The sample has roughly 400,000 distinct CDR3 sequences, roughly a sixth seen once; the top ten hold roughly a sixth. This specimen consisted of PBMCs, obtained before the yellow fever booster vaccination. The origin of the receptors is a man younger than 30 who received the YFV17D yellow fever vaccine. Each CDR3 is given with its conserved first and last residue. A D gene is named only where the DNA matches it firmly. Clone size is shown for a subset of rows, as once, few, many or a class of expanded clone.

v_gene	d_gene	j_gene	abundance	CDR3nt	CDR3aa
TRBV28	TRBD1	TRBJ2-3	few	TGTGCCAGCAGTTCGAAGGGGGCTACGGGCACAGATACGCAGTATTTT	CASSSKGATGTDTQYF
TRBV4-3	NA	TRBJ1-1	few	TGCGCCAGCAGCCACACAGAGGGCGGCACTGAAGCTTTCTTT	CASSHTEGGTEAFF
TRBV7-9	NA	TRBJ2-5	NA	TGTGCCAGCACCCCCCCGAGCCTCCAAGAGACCCAGTACTTC	CASTPPSLQETQYF
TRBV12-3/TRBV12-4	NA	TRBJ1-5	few	TGTGCCAGCAGTTTTATGATGGGACAAGAACAGCCCCAGCATTTT	CASSFMMGQEQPQHF
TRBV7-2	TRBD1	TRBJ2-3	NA	TGTGCCAGCAGCTATGAGACAGGGCCAGATACGCAGTATTTT	CASSYETGPDTQYF
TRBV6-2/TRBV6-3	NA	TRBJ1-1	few	TGTGCCAGCGCCAGCATGAACACTGAAGCTTTCTTT	CASASMNTEAFF
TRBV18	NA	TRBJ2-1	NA	TGTGCCAGCTCACCAAATGGGGGCGGCTACAATGAGCAGTTCTTC	CASSPNGGGYNEQFF
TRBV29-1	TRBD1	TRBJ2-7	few	TGCAGCGTTGAAGATGGGACAGGGGCGTACGAGCAGTACTTC	CSVEDGTGAYEQYF
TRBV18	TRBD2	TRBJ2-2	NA	TGTGCCAGCTCACCACGGGGTAGCGGGGGCCCGAACACCGGGGAGCTGTTTTTT	CASSPRGSGGPNTGELFF
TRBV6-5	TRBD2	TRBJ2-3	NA	TGTGCCTCCAAGACTAGCGGAGGCACAGATACGCAGTATTTT	CASKTSGGTDTQYF
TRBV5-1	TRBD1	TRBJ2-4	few	TGCGCCAGCAGCTTGGGGACAGGGCTAGCCAAAAACATTCAGTACTTC	CASSLGTGLAKNIQYF
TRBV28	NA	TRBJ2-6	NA	TGTGCCAGCAGGCCACCGGGTACCGTGGGGGCCAACGTCCTGACTTTC	CASRPPGTVGANVLTF
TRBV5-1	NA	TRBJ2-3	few	TGCGCCAGCAGCGGGGGGAGACTGGCAGGGATCCCAACAACGCAGTATTTT	CASSGGRLAGIPTTQYF
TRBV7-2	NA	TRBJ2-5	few	TGTGCCAGCAGCGATAGTCCGGGGGCAGAGACCCAGTACTTC	CASSDSPGAETQYF
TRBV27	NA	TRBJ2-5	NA	TGTGCCAGCAGTCCCAACAGGGGCGGGAAGACCCAGTACTTC	CASSPNRGGKTQYF
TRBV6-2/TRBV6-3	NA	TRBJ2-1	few	TGTGCCAGCAGTTACTGGAGAAACAGGGCTTCCTACAATGAGCAGTTCTTC	CASSYWRNRASYNEQFF
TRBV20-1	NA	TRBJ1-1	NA	TGCAGTGCTAGAGATCAAGGGGCCACTGAAGCTTTCTTT	CSARDQGATEAFF
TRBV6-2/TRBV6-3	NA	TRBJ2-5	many	TGTGCCAGCAGTTACCCAAGACAATTCGGGGAGACCCAGTACTTC	CASSYPRQFGETQYF
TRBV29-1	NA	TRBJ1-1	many	TGCAGCGCCCGTGTCGGGGCAGGGACTGAAGCTTTCTTT	CSARVGAGTEAFF
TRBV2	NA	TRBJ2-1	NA	TGTGCCAGCAGTGAATTCAGGGTCAATGAGCAGTTCTTC	CASSEFRVNEQFF
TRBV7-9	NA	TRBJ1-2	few	TGTGCCAGCAGCTCACGGACGCTTCTCAATGGCTACACCTTC	CASSSRTLLNGYTF
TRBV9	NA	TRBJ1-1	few	TGTGCCAGCAGCGTAGATTTCGCGGGGTCTGAAGCTTTCTTT	CASSVDFAGSEAFF
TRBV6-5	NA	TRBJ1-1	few	TGTGCCAGCAGTTACTCGGTGGAGCTTGAAGCTTTCTTT	CASSYSVELEAFF
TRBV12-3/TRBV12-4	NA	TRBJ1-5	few	TGTGCCAGCAGTCAACTGGGGGTATGGAATCAGCCCCAGCATTTT	CASSQLGVWNQPQHF
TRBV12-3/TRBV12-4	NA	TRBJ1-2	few	TGTGCCAGCAGCCGCGGGTTGGTGAACTATGGCTACACCTTC	CASSRGLVNYGYTF
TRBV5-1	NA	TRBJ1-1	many	TGCGCCAGCAGCTTCGGCGGGGGGCGTGAAACTGAAGCTTTCTTT	CASSFGGGRETEAFF
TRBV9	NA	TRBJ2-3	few	TGTGCCAGCAGCGTGAGACCCGGCATCACAGATACGCAGTATTTT	CASSVRPGITDTQYF
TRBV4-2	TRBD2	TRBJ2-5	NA	TGTGCCAGCAGCTCCCGGGTTAGCGGGGGGGCCTGGGAGACCCAGTACTTC	CASSSRVSGGAWETQYF
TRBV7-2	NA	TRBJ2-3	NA	TGTGCCAGCAGCTCCAGCCCCACGCAGTATTTT	CASSSSPTQYF
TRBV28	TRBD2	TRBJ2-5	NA	TGTGCCAGCAGTTTAAGTTTAGGACACGGGACTAGCGGGGGAGGTCAACAAGAGACCCAGTACTTC	CASSLSLGHGTSGGGQQETQYF
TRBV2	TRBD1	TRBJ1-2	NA	TGTGCCAGCAGTGCGGACAGGGAGGGAGGTGGCTACACCTTC	CASSADREGGGYTF
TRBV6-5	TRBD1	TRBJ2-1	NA	TGTGCCAGCACTCTAGGACGGACAGGGGCTGTTGAGCAGTTCTTC	CASTLGRTGAVEQFF
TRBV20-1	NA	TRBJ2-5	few	TGCAGTGCGCACAGCGAGAAGGGGGTTCAAGAGACCCAGTACTTC	CSAHSEKGVQETQYF
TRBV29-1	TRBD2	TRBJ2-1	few	TGCAGCGCCGGAAGGGCTAGCGGACGGAATGAGCAGTTCTTC	CSAGRASGRNEQFF
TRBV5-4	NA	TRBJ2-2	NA	TGTGCCAGCAGCCCGGGCTTGGGGGGTTCCGGGGAGCTGTTTTTT	CASSPGLGGSGELFF
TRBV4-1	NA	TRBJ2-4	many	TGCGCCAGCAGCCAAGGGGTGTTACGGGGTAGGAACATTCAGTACTTC	CASSQGVLRGRNIQYF
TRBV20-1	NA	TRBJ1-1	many	TGCAGTGCTAGCGGGGGGGCCGATATGAACACTGAAGCTTTCTTT	CSASGGADMNTEAFF
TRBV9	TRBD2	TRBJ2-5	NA	TGTGCCAGCAGCTCGGGACTAGCGGGGGGCTCCATAGAGACCCAGTACTTC	CASSSGLAGGSIETQYF
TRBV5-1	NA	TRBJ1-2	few	TGCGCCAGCAGCTCCAGGGCCGGTTATGGCTACACCTTC	CASSSRAGYGYTF
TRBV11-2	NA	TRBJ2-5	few	TGTGCCAGCAGCTTAGGCGTGGAGTTAGGGACCCAGTACTTC	CASSLGVELGTQYF
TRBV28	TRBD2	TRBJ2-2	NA	TGTGCCAGCAGGAGACGTCCCGGGACTAGCGGGGGCCCTTTGGCCGGGGAGCTGTTTTTT	CASRRRPGTSGGPLAGELFF
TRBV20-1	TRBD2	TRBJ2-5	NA	TGCAGTGCCCCCGAGCGGGGACTTCTAGAGACCCAGTACTTC	CSAPERGLLETQYF
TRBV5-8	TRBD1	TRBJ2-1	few	TGTGCCAGCAGCTTGGGGACAGGGAACAATGAGCAGTTCTTC	CASSLGTGNNEQFF
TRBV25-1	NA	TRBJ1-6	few	TGTGCCAGCGGGGGGTGGGATAATTCACCCCTCCACTTT	CASGGWDNSPLHF
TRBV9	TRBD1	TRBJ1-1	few	TGTGCCAGCAGCGTCGAGGGCAGGGGGCTCACTGAAGCTTTCTTT	CASSVEGRGLTEAFF
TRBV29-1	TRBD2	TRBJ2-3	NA	TGCAGCGTTGCGCGGGGGGATCGCACAGATACGCAGTATTTT	CSVARGDRTDTQYF
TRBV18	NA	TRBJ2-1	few	TGTGCCAGCTCACCCGCAGAGGTAAATGAGCAGTTCTTC	CASSPAEVNEQFF
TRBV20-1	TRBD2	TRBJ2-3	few	TGCAGTGCTCGGACTAGCGGAAGCACAGATACGCAGTATTTT	CSARTSGSTDTQYF
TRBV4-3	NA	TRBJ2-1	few	TGCGCCAGCAGCCGCGAGGGGGGGGCCAATGAGCAGTTCTTC	CASSREGGANEQFF
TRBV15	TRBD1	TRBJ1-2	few	TGTGCCACCAGCAGAACCACAGGGGGCGGTTATGGCTACACCTTC	CATSRTTGGGYGYTF
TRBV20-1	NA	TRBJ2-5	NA	TGCAGTGCTAGCGGGGGTCCTCAAGAGACCCAGTACTTC	CSASGGPQETQYF
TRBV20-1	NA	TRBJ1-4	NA	TGCAGTGCTAGGCCTCCGGGACTTCCTAATGAAAAACTGTTTTTT	CSARPPGLPNEKLFF
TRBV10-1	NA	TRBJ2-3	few	TGCGCCAGCAGTGACCGAGGGCCTCCCCCAGATACGCAGTATTTT	CASSDRGPPPDTQYF
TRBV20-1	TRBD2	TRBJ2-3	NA	TGCAGTGTGGTCCGGGGGGAGCTGGCAGATACGCAGTATTTT	CSVVRGELADTQYF
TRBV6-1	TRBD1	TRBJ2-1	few	TGTGCCAGCAGTGAAGCGGGGACAGTGAGCTCCTACAATGAGCAGTTCTTC	CASSEAGTVSSYNEQFF
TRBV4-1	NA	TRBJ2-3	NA	TGCGCCAGCAGCCTGCGCGATCGCGCAGATACGCAGTATTTT	CASSLRDRADTQYF
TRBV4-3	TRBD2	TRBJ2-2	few	TGCGCCAGCAGCCACCCTCCGGGACTAGCGGGGTCGAACACCGGGGAGCTGTTTTTT	CASSHPPGLAGSNTGELFF
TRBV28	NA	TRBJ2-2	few	TGTGCCAGCAGTGCCTACAGGACCACCGGGGAGCTGTTTTTT	CASSAYRTTGELFF
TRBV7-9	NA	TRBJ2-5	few	TGTGCCATCTTAGGGGAGACCCAGTACTTC	CAILGETQYF
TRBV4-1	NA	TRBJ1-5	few	TGCGCCAGCAGCCAACAAGTGGGACACATCAATCAGCCCCAGCATTTT	CASSQQVGHINQPQHF